A selection of T cell receptor beta chains follows, all from one sample in a study of T cell responses to AZD1222 COVID-19 vaccine. Clones were sequenced by immunoSEQ multiplex PCR, and TCRdb holds only the in-frame ones, with some missing. The table has about 100,000 clones, approximately 90% seen once. Sequenced material: peripheral blood, taken on day 0 of AZD1222 vaccination. These receptor sequences come from an adult in good health. CDR3s include the opening cysteine and the closing phenylalanine or tryptophan. D genes are given only for firm matches. Only part of the rows carry a size: once, few, many, or a class if the clone is expanded.

clone_size d_call j_call v_call cdr3_aa cdr3_nt
- TRBD1 TRBJ2-7 TRBV3-1/TRBV3-2 CASQGTGISALHF TGTGCCAGCCAGGGGACAGGGATATCGGCACTGCACTTC
- - TRBJ2-7 TRBV7-8 CASSLLGRLAYEQYF TGTGCCAGCAGCTTACTGGGCAGGTTGGCCTACGAGCAGTACTTC
- TRBD2 TRBJ2-5 TRBV7-2 CASSLLALGARETQYF TGTGCCAGCAGCCTACTAGCGCTCGGAGCCCGGGAGACCCAGTACTTC
- - TRBJ1-2 TRBV7-9 CASSFTYGYTF TGTGCCAGCAGCTTTACCTATGGCTACACCTTC
- TRBD2 TRBJ2-3 TRBV4-2 CASSQDRTSELRTDTQYF TGTGCCAGCAGCCAAGATCGGACTAGCGAATTGAGAACAGATACGCAGTATTTT
- - TRBJ1-2 TRBV13 CASSLWGTNLWDYGYTF TGTGCCAGCAGCTTGTGGGGTACAAACTTGTGGGACTATGGCTACACCTTC
- - TRBJ1-2 TRBV2 CASVGSAYGYTF TGTGCCAGCGTGGGTTCAGCCTATGGCTACACCTTC
- TRBD2 TRBJ2-1 TRBV11-3 CASSFAGTSNEQFF TGTGCCAGCAGCTTCGCCGGGACTAGCAATGAGCAGTTCTTC
- - TRBJ1-1 TRBV4-2 CASSPTSPTEAFF TGTGCCAGCAGCCCTACCTCCCCCACTGAAGCTTTCTTT
- - TRBJ2-3 TRBV4-3 CASSQDLVSTDTQYF TGCGCCAGCAGCCAAGACCTGGTCAGCACAGATACGCAGTATTTT
- - TRBJ1-1 TRBV5-6 CASSFTNTEAFF TGTGCCAGCAGCTTCACGAACACTGAAGCTTTCTTT
few TRBD2 TRBJ2-5 TRBV29-1 CSVDPRLAGDEETQYF TGCAGCGTTGATCCTCGACTAGCGGGAGACGAAGAGACCCAGTACTTC
- - TRBJ1-1 TRBV30 CASHRGTANTEAFF TGTGCCTCTCATCGGGGTACGGCGAACACTGAAGCTTTCTTT
- TRBD2 TRBJ2-2 TRBV7-3 CASSLNPSGNTGELFF TGTGCCAGCAGCTTAAATCCTAGCGGCAACACCGGGGAGCTGTTTTTT
- - TRBJ2-7 TRBV5-1 CASTPGGREYEQYF TGCGCCAGCACTCCCGGTGGGCGAGAATACGAGCAGTACTTC
- - TRBJ1-6 TRBV6-5 CASSYSGDQGNSPLHF TGTGCCAGCAGTTACTCAGGGGACCAGGGTAATTCACCCCTCCACTTT